These T cell receptor beta chains were read from a single sample in a study of blood T cell repertoires in COVID-19. Clones were read by immunoSEQ multiplex PCR, and TCRdb kept only the in-frame ones, dropping some. The data show 120,000 to 150,000 clones, more than 65% seen once. Sample: peripheral blood. The receptors here all came from a man aged 80 or over with acute or convalescent COVID-19. CDR3s include the opening cysteine and the closing phenylalanine or tryptophan. Fields, in order: D gene, J gene, clone size, V gene, CDR3 protein, CDR3 DNA. A D gene is named only where the DNA matches it firmly. Where a row states a size, it is once, few, many or the class of an expanded clone; other rows omit it.

- | TRBJ2-3 | - | TRBV5-4 | CASSSLESTDTQYF | TGTGCCAGCAGCTCCCTAGAAAGCACAGATACGCAGTATTTT
TRBD1 | TRBJ1-5 | - | TRBV19 | CASSMGQGRGQPQHF | TGTGCCAGTAGTATGGGACAGGGCAGAGGGCAGCCCCAGCATTTT
TRBD1 | TRBJ1-3 | - | TRBV5-5 | CASSFRTGQAGNTIYF | TGTGCCAGCAGCTTCCGGACAGGGCAGGCCGGAAACACCATATATTTT
- | TRBJ2-3 | few | TRBV4-3 | CASSQVEGDTQYF | TGCGCCAGCAGCCAAGTCGAGGGAGATACGCAGTATTTT
- | TRBJ1-6 | - | TRBV4-3 | CASSQAGGRNSPLHF | TGCGCCAGCAGCCAAGCGGGGGGCCGGAATTCACCCCTCCACTTT
- | TRBJ1-1 | - | TRBV29-1 | CSVEQEEGTEAFF | TGCAGCGTTGAACAGGAGGAAGGCACTGAAGCTTTCTTT
- | TRBJ2-7 | - | TRBV29-1 | CSAQQSSSSYEQYF | TGCAGCGCGCAACAGTCCTCGAGCTCCTACGAGCAGTACTTC
- | TRBJ2-2 | - | TRBV9 | CASSVARRDTGELFF | TGTGCCAGCAGCGTAGCCCGCAGGGACACCGGGGAGCTGTTTTTT
- | TRBJ2-7 | - | TRBV7-2 | CASSLVFSYEQYF | TGTGCCAGCAGCTTAGTCTTCTCCTACGAGCAGTACTTC
- | TRBJ1-2 | - | TRBV18 | CASSPTGANYGYTF | TGTGCCAGCTCACCAACCGGGGCTAACTATGGCTACACCTTC
- | TRBJ2-1 | once | TRBV24-1 | CATSDLGGGESYNEQFF | TGTGCCACCAGTGATTTAGGGGGCGGGGAGTCCTACAATGAGCAGTTCTTC
TRBD1 | TRBJ2-2 | - | TRBV2 | CASRGTVNTGELFF | TGTGCCAGCAGAGGGACAGTAAACACCGGGGAGCTGTTTTTT
TRBD2 | TRBJ2-3 | - | TRBV7-2 | CASSLPTSGVSTQYF | TGTGCCAGCAGTCTTCCGACTAGCGGGGTTAGTACGCAGTATTTT
- | TRBJ1-2 | - | TRBV6-6 | CASSRNGDTRGDGYTF | TGTGCCAGCAGCCGGAACGGGGACACCCGTGGGGATGGCTACACCTTC
TRBD1 | TRBJ1-6 | - | TRBV27 | CASSLHEPGQGPSPLHF | TGTGCCAGCAGTTTACATGAGCCGGGACAGGGACCTTCACCCCTCCACTTT
TRBD1 | TRBJ2-3 | many | TRBV6-5 | CASRPDRVSDTQYF | TGTGCCAGCAGACCGGACAGGGTGTCAGATACGCAGTATTTT
TRBD1 | TRBJ2-7 | once | TRBV6-6 | CASSETGWTYEQYF | TGTGCCAGCAGTGAGACAGGGTGGACCTACGAGCAGTACTTC
TRBD1 | TRBJ1-1 | - | TRBV2 | CASSGDRVNTEAFF | TGTGCCAGCAGCGGGGACAGAGTGAACACTGAAGCTTTCTTT
- | TRBJ2-7 | - | TRBV7-8 | CASSFSGERMTYEQYF | TGTGCCAGCAGCTTCTCAGGGGAAAGAATGACCTACGAGCAGTACTTC
- | TRBJ2-3 | once | TRBV30 | CAWSYPTSSDTQYF | TGTGCCTGGAGCTACCCGACTAGTTCTGATACGCAGTATTTT
TRBD1 | TRBJ2-2 | - | TRBV7-2 | CASSSGQGAPLLRGGELFF | TGTGCCAGCAGCTCAGGACAGGGGGCACCCCTTTTGAGAGGCGGGGAGCTGTTTTTT
- | TRBJ2-3 | - | TRBV27 | CASSYEVTDTQYF | TGTGCCAGCAGTTACGAGGTGACAGATACGCAGTATTTT
- | TRBJ2-7 | - | TRBV29-1 | CSVLRGMDGGYEQYF | TGCAGCGTTCTTAGGGGCATGGACGGTGGCTACGAGCAGTACTTC
- | TRBJ2-7 | - | TRBV27 | CASSLSLFYEQYF | TGTGCCAGCAGTTTATCTCTGTTCTACGAGCAGTACTTC
TRBD2 | TRBJ2-7 | - | TRBV2 | CASSGTSGGYEQYF | TGTGCCAGCAGTGGGACTAGCGGGGGTTACGAGCAGTACTTC
- | TRBJ2-3 | once | TRBV28 | CASLQGGQRLDTQYF | TGTGCCAGCCTACAGGGGGGGCAAAGGTTAGATACGCAGTATTTT
- | TRBJ2-3 | - | TRBV21-1 | CASSKGLAVGLDTQYF | TGTGCCAGCAGCAAGGGACTAGCTGTAGGATTGGATACGCAGTATTTT
TRBD2 | TRBJ2-3 | - | TRBV5-4 | CASSLGASGGTDTQYF | TGTGCCAGCAGCTTGGGGGCTAGCGGGGGCACAGATACGCAGTATTTT
TRBD1 | TRBJ1-6 | - | TRBV6-2/TRBV6-3 | CASSNTRTGRNSPLHF | TGTGCCAGCAGTAACACCCGGACAGGACGAAATTCACCCCTCCACTTT
- | TRBJ2-5 | - | TRBV6-5 | CASSYSRGKETQYF | TGTGCCAGCAGTTACAGCAGGGGTAAAGAGACCCAGTACTTC
- | TRBJ1-2 | - | TRBV5-1 | CASSPGDALGYTF | TGCGCTAGCAGCCCAGGGGACGCCCTGGGCTACACCTTC
TRBD2 | TRBJ2-5 | - | TRBV2 | CASRKGTSGLQETQYF | TGTGCCAGCAGAAAAGGGACTAGCGGGCTGCAAGAGACCCAGTACTTC
- | TRBJ1-2 | few | TRBV12-3/TRBV12-4 | CASSPDTWSGYTF | TGTGCCAGCAGTCCGGACACTTGGAGTGGCTACACCTTC
TRBD2 | TRBJ2-7 | - | TRBV18 | CASSPGWEGSYEQYF | TGTGCCAGCTCACCAGGCTGGGAGGGGTCGTACGAGCAGTACTTC
TRBD2 | TRBJ2-5 | - | TRBV7-8 | CASSLTSGGRETQYF | TGTGCCAGCAGCCTTACTAGCGGGGGGCGGGAGACCCAGTACTTC
- | TRBJ1-2 | once | TRBV4-1 | CASSQVTVANYGYTF | TGCGCCAGCAGCCAAGTAACGGTGGCTAACTATGGCTACACCTTC
- | TRBJ2-7 | - | TRBV11-2 | CASTFGKDISYEQYF | TGTGCCAGCACCTTCGGCAAAGACATCTCCTACGAGCAGTACTTC
- | TRBJ1-3 | - | TRBV6-5 | CASSNGESGNTIYF | TGTGCCAGCAGCAACGGAGAGTCTGGAAACACCATATATTTT
- | TRBJ1-1 | - | TRBV6-2/TRBV6-3 | CASSPPGGNTEAFF | TGTGCCAGCAGCCCCCCGGGAGGGAACACTGAAGCTTTCTTT
TRBD1 | TRBJ1-5 | - | TRBV19 | CASTPDRDGYSNQPQHF | TGTGCCAGTACTCCGGACAGGGACGGCTATAGCAATCAGCCCCAGCATTTT